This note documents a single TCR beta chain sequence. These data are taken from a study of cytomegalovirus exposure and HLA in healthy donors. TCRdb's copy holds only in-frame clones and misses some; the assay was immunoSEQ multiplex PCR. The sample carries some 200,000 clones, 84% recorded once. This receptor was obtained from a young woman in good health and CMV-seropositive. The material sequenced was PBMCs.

The CDR3 protein is CASSLVVAGAREQFF. The CDR3 nucleotides read TGTGCCAGCAGCTTAGTTGTAGCGGGGGCCCGTGAGCAGTTCTTC. The genes are TRBV7-2 and TRBJ2-1; 9 bases map to TRBD2. Losses at the gene ends were 1 base for V and 9 bases for J; bases not matched to a gene: 7. Germline V gene sequence: CDR1 SGHTA, CDR2 FQGNSA. CDR3 length: 15 residues.